Sequencing of this T cell receptor (beta chain) was carried out in a study of cytomegalovirus exposure and HLA in healthy donors. Study-level background: HLA-typed donors were the source of 90 million or so unique TCRs, which an early data release held.

Findings and caveats of the study: Later analysis showed most CMV-associated TCR beta chains appearing HLA-restricted.

A multiplex PCR was run with 60 Vbeta primers and 13 Jbeta primers. The repertoire was sequenced with immunoSEQ multiplex PCR; TCRdb's copy has only in-frame clones and lacks some. The sample has about 88,000 clones. On this clone: Its antigen is unidentified.

Germline V lookup: CDR1 SGHTA, CDR2 FQGTGA. Trimming shortened V by 1 base and J by 5 bases, and 6 bases separated the two germline ends. This CDR3 contains 13 residues. The rearrangement uses TRBV7-3 and TRBJ1-5, with D unresolved. This clonotype was sampled from a girl aged 10 to 17 in good health and CMV-seropositive. Material for sequencing was PBMCs. Here the CDR3 reads CASSLKSDQPQHF. Here the CDR3 DNA reads TGTGCCAGCAGCTTAAAATCGGATCAGCCCCAGCATTTT.